Sequencing of this T cell receptor (beta chain) was carried out in a study of CD8 T cells in Susac syndrome. Findings and caveats of the study: In its TCR sequencing and HLA analysis, the study acknowledged that the number of individuals was relatively small.

Random hexamers served to reverse transcribe roughly 0.5 to 1 ug RNA. The method of amplification for TCR beta CDR3 was immunoSEQ multiplex PCR, covering 54 Vbeta and 13 Jbeta. MiXCR, applied by TCRdb to the immunoSEQ multiplex PCR reads, yields one record per CDR3 protein. The sample gives more than 100,000 distinct CDR3 sequences, over 95% of which show up once; 0.12% to 0.15% is in the top ten. TCR beta was sequenced from blood CD8+ and CD4+ T cells. This clonotype came up once. Its specificity is not known. Specimen: CD4+ T cells from PBMCs. This receptor was identified in a human donor with Susac syndrome.

The chain's CDR3 is CSVEDTEAFF. The CDR3 DNA is TGCAGCGTTGAAGACACTGAAGCTTTCTTT. The rearrangement uses TRBV29-1 and TRBJ1-1; D ambiguous. Germline assignment: CDR1 SQVTM and CDR2 ANQGSEA. The CDR3 totals 10 residues. Trimming took off 0 bases at V and 4 bases at J, with 0 bases between the two ends.